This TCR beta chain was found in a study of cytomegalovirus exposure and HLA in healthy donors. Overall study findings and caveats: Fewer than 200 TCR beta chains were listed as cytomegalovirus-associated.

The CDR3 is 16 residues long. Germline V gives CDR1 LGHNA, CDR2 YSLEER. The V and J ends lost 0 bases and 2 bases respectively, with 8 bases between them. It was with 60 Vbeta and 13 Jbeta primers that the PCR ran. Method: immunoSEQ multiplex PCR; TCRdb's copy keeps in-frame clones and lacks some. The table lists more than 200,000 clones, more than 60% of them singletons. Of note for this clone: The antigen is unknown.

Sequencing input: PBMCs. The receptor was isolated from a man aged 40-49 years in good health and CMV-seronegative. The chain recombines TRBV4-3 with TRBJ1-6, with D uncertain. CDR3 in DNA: TGCGCCAGCAGCCAAGACACCGGGACCTATAATTCACCCCTCCACTTT. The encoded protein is CASSQDTGTYNSPLHF.